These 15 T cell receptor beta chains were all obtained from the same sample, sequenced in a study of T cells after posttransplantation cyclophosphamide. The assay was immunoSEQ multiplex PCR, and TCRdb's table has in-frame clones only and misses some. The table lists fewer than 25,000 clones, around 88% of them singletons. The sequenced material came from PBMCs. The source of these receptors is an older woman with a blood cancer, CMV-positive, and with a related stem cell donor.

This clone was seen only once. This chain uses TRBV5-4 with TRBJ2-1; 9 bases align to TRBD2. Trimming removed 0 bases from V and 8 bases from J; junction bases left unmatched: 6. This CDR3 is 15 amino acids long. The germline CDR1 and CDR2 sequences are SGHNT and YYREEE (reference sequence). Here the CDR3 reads CASSLGAGGPYEQFF. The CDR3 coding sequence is TGTGCCAGCAGCTTGGGTGCGGGAGGGCCGTATGAGCAGTTCTTC.

CDR3 loop: CASSARQPNTEAFF. Here the CDR3 DNA reads TGTGCCAGCAGCGCCAGACAGCCGAACACTGAAGCTTTCTTT. V and J are TRBV9 and TRBJ1-1; maybe TRBD1 (5 bases). V was trimmed by 3 bases and J by 1 base, leaving 10 bases between them. The CDR3 is made up of 14 amino acids. Germline CDR1 reads SGDLS; CDR2 reads YYNGEE.

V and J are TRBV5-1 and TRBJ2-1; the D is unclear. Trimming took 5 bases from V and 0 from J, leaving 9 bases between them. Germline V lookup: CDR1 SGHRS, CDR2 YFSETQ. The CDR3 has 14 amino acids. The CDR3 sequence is CASRETFSYNEQFF. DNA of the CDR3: TGCGCCAGCAGGGAGACGTTCTCCTACAATGAGCAGTTCTTC.

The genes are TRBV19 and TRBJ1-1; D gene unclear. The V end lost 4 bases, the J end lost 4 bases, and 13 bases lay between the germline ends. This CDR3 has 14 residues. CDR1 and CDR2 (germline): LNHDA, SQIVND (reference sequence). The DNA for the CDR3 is TGTGCCAGTAGTAGCCGGGAAGAAGGCACTGAAGCTTTCTTT. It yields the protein CASSSREEGTEAFF.

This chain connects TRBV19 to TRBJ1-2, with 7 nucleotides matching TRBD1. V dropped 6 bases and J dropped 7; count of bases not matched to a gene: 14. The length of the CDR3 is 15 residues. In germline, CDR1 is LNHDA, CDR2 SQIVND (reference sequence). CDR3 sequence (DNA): TGTGCCAGTAGCCAAACGGGACAGTCAATTGGTGGCTACACCTTC. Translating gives CASSQTGQSIGGYTF.

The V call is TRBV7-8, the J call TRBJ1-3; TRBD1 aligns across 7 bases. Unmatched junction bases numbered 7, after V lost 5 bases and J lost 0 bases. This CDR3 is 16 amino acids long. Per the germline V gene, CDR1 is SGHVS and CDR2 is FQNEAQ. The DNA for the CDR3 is TGTGCCAGCAGCCCTATGGGACAGCCCTCTGGAAACACCATATATTTT. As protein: CASSPMGQPSGNTIYF.

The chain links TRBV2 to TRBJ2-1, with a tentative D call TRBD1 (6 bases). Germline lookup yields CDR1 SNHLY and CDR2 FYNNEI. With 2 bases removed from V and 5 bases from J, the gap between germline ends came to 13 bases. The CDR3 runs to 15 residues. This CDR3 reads CASSETGLGDNEQFF. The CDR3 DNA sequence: TGTGCCAGCAGTGAAACAGGGTTAGGCGACAATGAGCAGTTCTTC.

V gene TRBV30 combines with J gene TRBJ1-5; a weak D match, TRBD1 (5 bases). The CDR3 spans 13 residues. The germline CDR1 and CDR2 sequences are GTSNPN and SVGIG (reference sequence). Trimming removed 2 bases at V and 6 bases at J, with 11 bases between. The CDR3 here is CAWSSGYRQPQHF. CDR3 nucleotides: TGTGCCTGGAGTTCAGGGTATCGTCAGCCCCAGCATTTT. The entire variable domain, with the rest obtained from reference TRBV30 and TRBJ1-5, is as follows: SQTIHQWPATLVQPVGSPLSLECTVEGTSNPNLYWYRQAAGRGLQLLFYSVGIGQISSEVPQNLSASRPQDRQFILSSKKLLLSDSGFYLCAWSSGYRQPQHFGDGTRLSIL.

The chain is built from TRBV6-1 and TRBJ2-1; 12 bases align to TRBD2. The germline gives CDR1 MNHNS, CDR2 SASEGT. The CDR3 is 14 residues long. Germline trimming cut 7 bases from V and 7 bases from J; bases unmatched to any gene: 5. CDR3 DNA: TGTGCCAGCACCGGGACTAGCGGGTGGAATGAGCAGTTCTTC. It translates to CASTGTSGWNEQFF.

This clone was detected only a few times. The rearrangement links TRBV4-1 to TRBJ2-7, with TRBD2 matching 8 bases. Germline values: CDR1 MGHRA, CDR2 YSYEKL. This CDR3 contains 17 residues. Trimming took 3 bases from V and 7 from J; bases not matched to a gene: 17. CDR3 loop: CASSQSEGLDPLGEQYF. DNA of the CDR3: TGCGCCAGCAGCCAGTCAGAGGGACTAGACCCCCTTGGTGAGCAGTACTTC.

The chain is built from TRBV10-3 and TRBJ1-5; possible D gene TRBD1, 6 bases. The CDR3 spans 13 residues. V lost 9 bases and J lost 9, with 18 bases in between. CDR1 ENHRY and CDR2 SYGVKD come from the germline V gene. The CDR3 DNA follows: TGTGCCATTCGGGGGGCGGAAACGGGGCCCCAGCATTTT. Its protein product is CAIRGAETGPQHF.

CDR3: CASSQTSQGIHEQYF. CDR3 coding DNA: TGTGCCAGCAGTCAAACCTCACAGGGGATCCACGAGCAGTACTTC. The rearrangement links TRBV7-8 to TRBJ2-7, with 7 bases lining up with TRBD1. Germline V CDR1 and CDR2: SGHVS, FQNEAQ. This CDR3 is built from 15 residues. The J segment lost 5 bases and the V segment lost 6 bases, leaving 13 bases of the junction unmatched.

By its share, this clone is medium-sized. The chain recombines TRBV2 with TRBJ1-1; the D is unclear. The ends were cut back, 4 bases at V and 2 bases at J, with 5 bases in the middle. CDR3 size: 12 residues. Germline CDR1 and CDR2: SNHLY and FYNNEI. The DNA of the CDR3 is TGTGCCAGCAGTGTATCCAACACTGAAGCTTTCTTT. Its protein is CASSVSNTEAFF. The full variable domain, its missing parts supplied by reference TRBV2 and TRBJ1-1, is EPEVTQTPSHQVTQMGQEVILRCVPISNHLYFYWYRQILGQKVEFLVSFYNNEISEKSEIFDDQFSVERPDGSNFTLKIRSTKLEDSAMYFCASSVSNTEAFFGQGTRLTVV.

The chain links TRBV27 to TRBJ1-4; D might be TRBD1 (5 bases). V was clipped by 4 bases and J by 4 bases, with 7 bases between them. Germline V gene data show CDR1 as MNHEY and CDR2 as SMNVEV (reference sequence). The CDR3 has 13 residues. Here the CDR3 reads CASSYRSNEKLFF. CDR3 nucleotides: TGTGCCAGCAGTTACAGGAGTAATGAAAAACTGTTTTTT.

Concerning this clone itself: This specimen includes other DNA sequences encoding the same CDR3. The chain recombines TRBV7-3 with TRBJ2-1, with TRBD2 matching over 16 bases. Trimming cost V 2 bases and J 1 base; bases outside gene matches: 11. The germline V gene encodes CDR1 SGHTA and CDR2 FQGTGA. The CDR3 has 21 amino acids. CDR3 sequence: CASSLYSAGLAGGVSYNEQFF. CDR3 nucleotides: TGTGCCAGCAGCTTATACTCCGCGGGACTAGCGGGGGGGGTGTCCTACAATGAGCAGTTCTTC.